This TCR beta chain was sequenced in a study of blood T cells in healthy people across ages. Overall study: About one barcoded TCR beta cDNA was captured per two T cells.

Next came a second PCR, run for about 6 to 12 cycles, which used a sample-barcoded 5' primer along with a J-beta primer mix. TCRdb re-derived calls from the 5' RACE reads in MiXCR, one entry per CDR3 protein. The sample records around 1.5 million distinct CDR3 sequences, roughly 64% being singletons. The CDR3 covers 15 residues. CDR1 and CDR2 (germline): DFQATT, SNEGSKA (reference sequence). V shed 0 bases and J 5 bases; nucleotides not matched to a gene: 6. The clonotype originates from a man younger than 35 in good health. Sequencing input: blood. This chain links TRBV20-1 with TRBJ2-1; 8 bases fit TRBD2. The CDR3 region is CSARDGGDANNEQFF. The CDR3 DNA follows: TGCAGTGCTAGAGACGGGGGGGACGCCAACAATGAGCAGTTCTTC.